What follows are 20 T cell receptor beta chains derived from one specimen sequenced in a study of OX40 agonist ivuxolimab in advanced cancers. Libraries were prepared by immunoSEQ multiplex PCR; TCRdb keeps only in-frame clonotypes and omits some of them. The sample contains approximately 74,000 clones, 75% to 95% of which appear only once. Here the sequenced sample was CD4+ or CD8+ T cells sorted from blood, taken in a trial of the OX40 agonist ivuxolimab. All receptors come from an adult with an advanced solid tumor such as melanoma, head and neck, liver or kidney cancer.

The chain joins TRBV4-2 to TRBJ1-4; TRBD1 might be the D (6 bases). CDR3 length: 17 residues. Germline CDR1 LGHNA, CDR2 YNFKEQ. Trimming removed 1 base from V and 1 base from J, with 13 bases in between. CDR3 sequence: CASSQAPGGLTNEKLFF. As DNA, the CDR3 is TGTGCCAGCAGCCAAGCCCCCGGGGGCTTAACTAATGAAAAACTGTTTTTT.

V usage is TRBV28 and J usage is TRBJ1-3, with D unclear. V gave up 6 bases and J gave up 1 base, with 13 bases separating them. Germline V lookup: CDR1 MDHEN, CDR2 SYDVKM. The CDR3 spans 15 residues. The CDR3 protein is CASSPWGNSGNTIYF. The CDR3 DNA is TGTGCCAGCAGCCCCTGGGGAAATTCTGGAAACACCATATATTTT.

This rearrangement joins TRBV5-4 to TRBJ2-7, with D perhaps assigned TRBD1 or TRBD2 (5 bases each). V lost 4 bases and J lost 6, with 17 bases in between. The germline gives CDR1 SGHNT, CDR2 YYREEE (reference sequence). The CDR3 is 14 residues long. The CDR3 region is CASSTGTAVSEQYF. In DNA form, the CDR3 reads TGTGCCAGCAGCACCGGGACGGCTGTTTCCGAGCAGTACTTC.

This rearrangement joins TRBV2 to TRBJ1-2; no firm D call. The CDR3 is made up of 14 amino acids. V lost 5 bases to trimming and J lost 7 bases, with 17 bases between them. Per germline, CDR1 SNHLY and CDR2 FYNNEI. CDR3 region: CASSIDPLLAGYTF. In DNA, the CDR3 is TGTGCCAGCAGTATCGACCCCCTTTTAGCTGGCTACACCTTC. Looking up the rest from reference TRBV2 and TRBJ1-2 gives the full variable domain: EPEVTQTPSHQVTQMGQEVILRCVPISNHLYFYWYRQILGQKVEFLVSFYNNEISEKSEIFDDQFSVERPDGSNFTLKIRSTKLEDSAMYFCASSIDPLLAGYTFGSGTRLTVV.

The chain employs TRBV28 and TRBJ2-1; the D gene is possibly TRBD2 (6 bases). This CDR3 is built from 15 residues. CDR1 and CDR2 from the germline V gene are MDHEN and SYDVKM. V gave up 6 bases and J gave up 9 bases, with 21 bases separating them. As DNA, the CDR3 is TGTGCCAGCAGCCCCAATAGCGGCTTTTTGGTTGAGCAGTTCTTC. It yields the protein CASSPNSGFLVEQFF.

The chain carries TRBV11-1 and TRBJ2-5; 8 positions match TRBD1. This CDR3 contains 13 residues. The trim removed 4 bases at V and 2 bases at J, leaving 0 bases unmatched. Germline CDR1 reads SGHAT; CDR2 reads FQDESV (reference sequence). CDR3 protein: CASSWTGQETQYF. In DNA, the CDR3 is TGTGCCAGCAGCTGGACAGGGCAAGAGACCCAGTACTTC.

The chain recombines TRBV5-1 with TRBJ2-7; 7 bases map to TRBD1. The trim removed 4 bases at V and 3 bases at J, leaving 7 bases unmatched. Germline lookup yields CDR1 SGHRS and CDR2 YFSETQ. CDR3 length equals 14 residues. For the CDR3, the DNA is TGCGCCAGCAGCCCCAGGGACAGTTTCTACGAGCAGTACTTC. Translated: CASSPRDSFYEQYF.

The V gene is TRBV19, the J gene TRBJ1-2; D gene ambiguous. The CDR3 sequence is 14 residues long. V shed 8 bases and J shed 5 bases, with 18 bases lying between them. Germline CDR1 reads LNHDA; CDR2 reads SQIVND (reference sequence). The CDR3 DNA reads TGTGCCAGTTCCCTAGGACGGCCCTTATATGGCTACACCTTC. Residues: CASSLGRPLYGYTF. Looking up the rest from reference TRBV19 and TRBJ1-2 gives the full variable domain: DGGITQSPKYLFRKEGQNVTLSCEQNLNHDAMYWYRQDPGQGLRLIYYSQIVNDFQKGDIAEGYSVSREKKESFPLTVTSAQKNPTAFYLCASSLGRPLYGYTFGSGTRLTVV.

The table lists this clone with a count of one. The V call is TRBV11-3, the J call TRBJ1-1; tentatively, D is TRBD1 (5 bases). Trimming left V 2 bases short and J 4 bases short, with 11 bases between. Germline CDR1 reads SGHNT; CDR2 reads YENEEA. CDR3 length equals 14 residues. CDR3 DNA sequence: TGTGCCAGCAGCTTATCCGCAGGGAGCACTGAAGCTTTCTTT. This translates into CASSLSAGSTEAFF.

This clone appeared a few times. The chain joins TRBV7-2 to TRBJ2-4, with D perhaps TRBD1 or TRBD2 (5 bases each). The CDR3 is 17 amino acids. The germline V gene encodes CDR1 SGHTA and CDR2 FQGNSA. The V gene lost 1 base and the J gene lost 3 bases, with 16 bases spanning the gap. The CDR3 reads CASSLVAGAGGKNIQYF. The CDR3, as DNA: TGTGCCAGCAGCTTAGTGGCCGGGGCTGGAGGCAAAAACATTCAGTACTTC.

V and J are TRBV4-3 and TRBJ2-7; 16 bases match TRBD2. V lost 3 bases and J lost 9; bases outside the gene matches: 11. The germline gives CDR1 LGHNA, CDR2 YSLEER. The CDR3 has 17 residues. For the CDR3, the DNA is TGCGCCAGCAGCCAGGGACTAGCGGGAGGGCCTAGGCACGGGCAGTACTTC. Its protein product is CASSQGLAGGPRHGQYF.

About this clone itself: At the DNA level, this CDR3 is encoded by other sequences in the same sample as well. The chain recombines TRBV29-1 with TRBJ2-3; D unclear. Germline-derived CDR1 and CDR2 are SQVTM and ANQGSEA. The CDR3 consists of 10 residues. V gave up 4 bases and J gave up 4 bases, with 3 bases separating them. In DNA, the CDR3 is TGCAGCGTTGGCGCAGATACGCAGTATTTT. This translates into CSVGADTQYF.

The chain combines TRBV10-3 with TRBJ2-3, with D tentatively TRBD2 (6 bases). V lost 7 bases and J lost 6, with 14 bases in between. Germline V gives CDR1 ENHRY, CDR2 SYGVKD. The CDR3 length is 13 residues. The CDR3 DNA follows: TGTGCCATCAAGGATGACCGGGGGGATACGCAGTATTTT. Its protein is CAIKDDRGDTQYF.

The genes are TRBV7-2 and TRBJ1-3; no firm D call. The CDR3 runs to 13 residues. Germline CDR1 SGHTA, CDR2 FQGNSA. Trimming shortened V by 5 bases and J by 0 bases, and 5 bases separated the two germline ends. The CDR3 nucleotides are TGTGCCAGCAGCCCCTCCTCTGGAAACACCATATATTTT. Translation gives CASSPSSGNTIYF.

V and J are TRBV29-1 and TRBJ1-4; D gene unclear. The CDR3 is 11 residues long. The germline V gene encodes CDR1 SQVTM and CDR2 ANQGSEA. Trimming stripped 3 bases from V and 6 bases from J, with 5 bases between. CDR3 in amino acids: CSVDFHEKLFF. Written as DNA, the CDR3 is TGCAGCGTTGATTTTCATGAAAAACTGTTTTTT.

This chain connects TRBV30 to TRBJ1-2, with 7 bases matching TRBD1. This CDR3 has 13 residues. Germline V gene lookup returns CDR1 GTSNPN and CDR2 SVGIG (reference sequence). J was trimmed by 3 bases and V by 3 bases; bases with no gene match: 4. The CDR3 coding sequence is TGTGCCTGGAGCCGGGACAGTGACTATGGCTACACCTTC. Its translation: CAWSRDSDYGYTF.

This chain links TRBV18 with TRBJ2-5, with D possibly being TRBD1 or TRBD2 (5 bases each). Between the trimmed V and J ends, which lost 8 bases and 2 bases, there was a span of 15 bases. Germline CDR1 reads KGHSH; CDR2 reads LQKENI. The CDR3 runs 14 residues. CDR3 DNA: TGTGCCAGCACTCCAGGGAGACAACAAGAGACCCAGTACTTC. Its protein is CASTPGRQQETQYF.

The gene calls are TRBV5-8 and TRBJ2-5; TRBD1 might be the D (5 bases). The CDR3 length is 15 residues. Per the germline V gene, CDR1 is SGHTS and CDR2 is YDEGEE. The V and J ends lost 3 bases and 5 bases respectively, with 17 bases between them. The CDR3 coding sequence is TGTGCCAGCAGCTCTCGAGGCGTGAAGGGGGAGACCCAGTACTTC. Its translation: CASSSRGVKGETQYF.

This chain links TRBV20-1 with TRBJ2-3, with D unclear. The CDR3 totals 10 residues. V lost 6 bases and J lost 5, with 6 bases in between. CDR1 is DFQATT and CDR2 is SNEGSKA in the germline V gene (reference sequence). CDR3 region: CSARRDTQYF. CDR3 in DNA: TGCAGTGCAAGGAGAGATACGCAGTATTTT.

The V call is TRBV29-1, the J call TRBJ1-5; maybe TRBD1 (6 bases). Germline CDR1 SQVTM, CDR2 ANQGSEA. V was shortened by 3 bases and J by 8 bases, with 17 bases between the two germline ends. This CDR3 has 14 amino acids. CDR3 amino acids: CSVEGGNRDKPQHF. For the CDR3, the DNA is TGCAGCGTTGAGGGGGGGAACAGGGATAAGCCCCAGCATTTT.